This paragraph covers one TCR beta chain sequence. The entry originates in a study of cytomegalovirus exposure and HLA in healthy donors. The repertoire was sequenced with immunoSEQ multiplex PCR; TCRdb's copy has only in-frame clones and lacks some. The sample lists 150,000 or so clones; about 95% were seen once. The germline V gene has CDR1 SNHLY and CDR2 FYNNEI. V was pared by 8 bases and J by 1 base, with 23 bases between. The CDR3 has 17 amino acids. The receptor was derived from a man between 18 and 29 years old in good health and CMV-seropositive. The V gene is TRBV2, the J gene TRBJ2-5; D might be TRBD2 (5 bases). The sample was PBMCs. The CDR3 DNA is TGTGCCAGCTACCTTGCGAGACCTAAGCGGATCCAAGAGACCCAGTACTTC. It encodes CASYLARPKRIQETQYF.